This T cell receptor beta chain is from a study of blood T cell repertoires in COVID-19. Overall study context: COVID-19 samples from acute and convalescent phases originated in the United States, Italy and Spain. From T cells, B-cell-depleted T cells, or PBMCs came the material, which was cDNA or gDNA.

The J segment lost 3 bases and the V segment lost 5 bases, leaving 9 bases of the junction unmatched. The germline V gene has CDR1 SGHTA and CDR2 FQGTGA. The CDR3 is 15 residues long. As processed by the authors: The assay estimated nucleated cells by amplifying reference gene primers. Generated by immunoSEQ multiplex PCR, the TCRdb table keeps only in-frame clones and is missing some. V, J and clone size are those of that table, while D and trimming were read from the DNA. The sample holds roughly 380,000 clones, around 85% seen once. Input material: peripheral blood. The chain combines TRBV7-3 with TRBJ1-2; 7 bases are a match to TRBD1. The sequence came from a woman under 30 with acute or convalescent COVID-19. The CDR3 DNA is TGTGCCAGCAGCCCAGGGGGGCGGAGAGACTATGGCTACACCTTC. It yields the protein CASSPGGRRDYGYTF.